The 29 T cell receptor beta chains listed next were all sequenced from one sample in a study of OX40 agonist ivuxolimab in advanced cancers. Sequenced by immunoSEQ multiplex PCR; TCRdb stores in-frame clones only, minus some. The sample shows about 94,000 clones, around 87% of them seen only once. The input for sequencing was CD4+ or CD8+ T cells sorted from blood, taken in a trial of the OX40 agonist ivuxolimab. The receptors were gathered from an adult with an advanced solid tumor such as melanoma, head and neck, liver or kidney cancer.

This clone was picked up one time. The gene calls are TRBV6-4 and TRBJ2-2, with D possibly matching TRBD2 (5 bases). The ends were cut back, 3 bases at V and 7 bases at J, with 12 bases in the middle. The CDR3 contains 14 residues. CDR1 and CDR2 from the germline V gene are MRHNA and SNTAGT. The CDR3 spells CASSENGVGGELFF. The DNA of the CDR3 is TGTGCCAGCAGTGAGAACGGGGTCGGCGGGGAGCTGTTTTTT.

V gene TRBV19 combines with J gene TRBJ1-1; D not certain. V lost 3 bases, J lost 1 base, and 9 bases lay in between. CDR3 length: 14 amino acids. Per the germline V gene, CDR1 is LNHDA and CDR2 is SQIVND (reference sequence). CDR3 in amino acids: CASSIRAGNTEAFF. The CDR3 nucleotides read TGTGCCAGTAGTATTAGAGCGGGGAACACTGAAGCTTTCTTT.

This chain connects TRBV7-9 to TRBJ1-3; D gene ambiguous. Trimming took 10 bases from V and 4 from J, leaving 11 bases between them. In germline, CDR1 is SEHNR, CDR2 FQNEAQ (reference sequence). The CDR3 loop spans 12 amino acids. Here the CDR3 DNA reads TGTGCCAACGAAGAACAGGGAAACACCATATATTTT. Its translation is CANEEQGNTIYF.

The chain uses TRBV7-2 and TRBJ1-1; 8 bases line up with TRBD1. Per the germline V gene, CDR1 is SGHTA and CDR2 is FQGNSA. The length of the CDR3 is 14 residues. V trimming: 5 bases; J trimming: 5 bases; junction bases outside the gene matches: 7. The CDR3 nucleotides are TGTGCCAGCAGCACCCAGGGGGCGCGGACTGAAGCTTTCTTT. Translated, it gives CASSTQGARTEAFF.

This chain uses TRBV6-1 with TRBJ2-7; D gene ambiguous. Germline-derived CDR1 and CDR2 are MNHNS and SASEGT. The CDR3 has 17 residues. Trimming shortened V by 1 base and J by 2 bases, and 18 bases separated the two germline ends. The CDR3 region has the DNA TGTGCCAGCAGTGAAGGCGGAAATGGTCGTAGGGCCTACGAGCAGTACTTC. It codes for CASSEGGNGRRAYEQYF.

The chain links TRBV19 to TRBJ1-2, with a tentative D call TRBD1 (5 bases). CDR3 size: 14 residues. Trimming removed 8 bases from V and 0 bases from J, with 13 bases in between. Germline CDR1 is LNHDA and CDR2 is SQIVND (reference sequence). CDR3 sequence reads: CASQPRGANYGYTF. In DNA, the CDR3 is TGTGCCAGTCAACCAAGGGGCGCTAACTATGGCTACACCTTC.

This sequence joins TRBV19 and TRBJ1-1; tentatively, D is TRBD1 (5 bases). The CDR3 is 13 residues long. Germline CDR1 is LNHDA and CDR2 is SQIVND (reference sequence). Trimming took off 3 bases at V and 8 bases at J, with 13 bases between the two ends. CDR3 sequence: CASSIGAAHEAFF. For the CDR3, the DNA is TGTGCCAGTAGTATTGGGGCAGCGCACGAAGCTTTCTTT.

The gene calls are TRBV9 and TRBJ2-7; the match to TRBD1 covers 9 bases. The V gene's germline CDR1 is SGDLS and CDR2 YYNGEE. There are 17 residues in the CDR3. V was pared by 2 bases and J by 6 bases, with 15 bases of the junction left unmatched. The CDR3 DNA is TGTGCCAGCAGCGTCGGTATTCGGGACAGGGTAGATTCCGAGCAGTACTTC. Protein: CASSVGIRDRVDSEQYF.

V gene TRBV7-2 combines with J gene TRBJ2-1; maybe TRBD1 (5 bases). This CDR3 region has 14 residues. Trimming stripped 5 bases from V and 8 bases from J, with 16 bases between. CDR1 and CDR2 (germline): SGHTA, FQGNSA. The CDR3 sequence: CASSPIRGGHEQFF. CDR3 bases: TGTGCCAGCAGCCCCATAAGGGGTGGGCATGAGCAGTTCTTC.

This chain uses TRBV6-5 with TRBJ2-3, with TRBD2 as a possible D gene (5 bases). V lost 7 bases, J lost 6 bases, and 8 bases lay in between. Germline V gives CDR1 MNHEY, CDR2 SVGAGI. The CDR3 runs 11 residues. The CDR3: CASIRGDTQYF. The DNA of the CDR3 is TGTGCCAGCATAAGAGGGGATACGCAGTATTTT.

The chain recombines TRBV2 with TRBJ2-7, with a possible D match to TRBD2 (5 bases). V was pared by 4 bases and J by 0 bases, with 7 bases between. This CDR3 has 13 residues. The V gene's germline CDR1 is SNHLY and CDR2 FYNNEI. CDR3: CASSVGSSYEQYF. CDR3 DNA: TGTGCCAGCAGTGTTGGGAGCTCCTACGAGCAGTACTTC.

The gene calls are TRBV30 and TRBJ2-1, with 7 bases that match TRBD1. The CDR3 loop spans 14 amino acids. Germline loops: CDR1 GTSNPN, CDR2 SVGIG (reference sequence). The J segment lost 0 bases and the V segment lost 4 bases, leaving 3 bases of the junction unmatched. The CDR3 sequence: CAWNRGHSYNEQFF. The CDR3 DNA reads TGTGCCTGGAATAGGGGGCACTCCTACAATGAGCAGTTCTTC.

The chain is built from TRBV5-1 and TRBJ2-2, with unresolved D. Germline values: CDR1 SGHRS, CDR2 YFSETQ. The V end was cut by 5 bases, the J end by 3 bases, with 8 bases between. The CDR3 is made up of 13 amino acids. The CDR3 reads CASRTVDTGELFF. The DNA of the CDR3 is TGCGCCAGCAGGACGGTAGACACCGGGGAGCTGTTTTTT.

This chain links TRBV7-2 with TRBJ2-1; 7 bases map to TRBD2. This CDR3 has 14 amino acids. After removal of 0 bases from V and 5 bases from J, the junction contained 1 base not matched to a gene. The germline V gene has CDR1 SGHTA and CDR2 FQGNSA. The CDR3 DNA sequence: TGTGCCAGCAGCTTAGCCCTAGCGGACAATGAGCAGTTCTTC. Translation: CASSLALADNEQFF.

V gene TRBV10-2 combines with J gene TRBJ2-7; 7 bases are shared with TRBD1. Germline V CDR1 and CDR2: WSHSY, SAAADI. V shed 6 bases and J 3 bases; nucleotides not matched to a gene: 11. This CDR3 contains 15 residues. CDR3 loop: CASRRQGYDYYEQYF. The CDR3, as DNA: TGCGCCAGCAGGAGACAGGGTTACGACTACTACGAGCAGTACTTC.

V usage is TRBV7-3 and J usage is TRBJ2-3; D perhaps matches TRBD2 (5 bases). The length of the CDR3 is 15 residues. V was cut by 2 bases and J by 3 bases, with 12 bases left in between. CDR1 SGHTA and CDR2 FQGTGA come from the germline V gene. Written as DNA, the CDR3 is TGTGCCAGCAGCTTAGTCGGAGGCCAAACAGATACGCAGTATTTT. Its translation: CASSLVGGQTDTQYF. Supplemented by reference TRBV7-3 and TRBJ2-3, the full variable domain reads GAGVSQTPSNKVTEKGKYVELRCDPISGHTALYWYRQSLGQGPEFLIYFQGTGAADDSGLPNDRFFAVRPEGSVSTLKIQRTERGDSAVYLCASSLVGGQTDTQYFGPGTRLTVL.

CDR3: CASSVDRFGYGYTF. CDR3 nucleotide sequence: TGTGCCAGCAGTGTCGACAGGTTCGGCTATGGCTACACCTTC. V is TRBV6-5 and J is TRBJ1-2; perhaps TRBD1 as D (6 bases). Germline CDR1 MNHEY, CDR2 SVGAGI. Trimming took off 5 bases at V and 4 bases at J, with 14 bases between the two ends. The CDR3 is made up of 14 amino acids.

In nucleotides, the CDR3 is TGTGCCAGCAGCTTAGCGGTGGTGGGGCTGGGGACCCTCCACTTT. Protein: CASSLAVVGLGTLHF. The chain has TRBV7-2 and TRBJ1-6, with D perhaps matching TRBD1 (5 bases). The V and J ends lost 0 bases and 14 bases respectively, with 17 bases between them. CDR1 and CDR2 from the germline V gene are SGHTA and FQGNSA. There are 15 residues in the CDR3.

With regard to this clone: One end of the junction does not line up with germline, which may come from a read error. The chain has TRBV7-6 and TRBJ1-4, with a possible D match to TRBD1 (6 bases). CDR1 and CDR2 from the germline V gene are SGHVS and FNYEAQ. CDR3 length: 15 residues. CDR3 residues: CASSLARGRDEKLLF. CDR3 sequence (DNA): TGTGCCAGCAGCTTAGCGAGGGGGAGGGATGAAAAACTGCTTTTT.

The rearrangement links TRBV19 to TRBJ2-6, with D tentatively TRBD1 (6 bases). The CDR3 has 17 amino acids. Germline CDR1 reads LNHDA; CDR2 reads SQIVND (reference sequence). Trimming took off 3 bases at V and 0 bases at J, with 12 bases between the two ends. CDR3 DNA sequence: TGTGCCAGTAGTATCCAGGGGCCCAGCTCTGGGGCCAACGTCCTGACTTTC. It yields the protein CASSIQGPSSGANVLTF.

The chain has TRBV19 and TRBJ2-7; no reliable D call. This CDR3 contains 13 residues. Germline assignment: CDR1 LNHDA and CDR2 SQIVND (reference sequence). V was cut by 5 bases and J by 3 bases, with 11 bases left in between. The CDR3 loop is CASSLKANYEQYF. The CDR3 DNA is TGTGCCAGTAGTCTCAAGGCTAACTACGAGCAGTACTTC.

CDR3 DNA: TGTGCCTGGAGTATCCAACGTACGAGCTCCTACGAGCAGTACTTC. This encodes CAWSIQRTSSYEQYF. V gene TRBV30 combines with J gene TRBJ2-7; D call uncertain. Trimming took off 2 bases at V and 0 bases at J, with 14 bases between the two ends. The CDR3 covers 15 residues. From germline, CDR1 is GTSNPN and CDR2 SVGIG (reference sequence).

The chain employs TRBV30 and TRBJ2-5; D not certain. Germline V gives CDR1 GTSNPN, CDR2 SVGIG (reference sequence). V was shortened by 0 bases and J by 8 bases, with 16 bases between the two germline ends. The CDR3 contains 14 residues. The CDR3 is CAWSVGLGAPTQYF. CDR3 DNA: TGTGCCTGGAGTGTAGGCCTGGGTGCTCCAACCCAGTACTTC.

The chain uses TRBV27 and TRBJ1-2; no reliable D call. Trimming stripped 8 bases from V and 5 bases from J, with 18 bases between. Germline loops: CDR1 MNHEY, CDR2 SMNVEV (reference sequence). The CDR3 is made up of 14 amino acids. CDR3 bases: TGTGCCAGCGCGAAGGTTTCCTCGAGATATGGCTACACCTTC. This translates into CASAKVSSRYGYTF.

This clone was counted a few times. This sequence joins TRBV7-9 and TRBJ1-4, with 7 positions matching TRBD1. This CDR3 region has 15 residues. The ends lost 2 bases at V and 8 bases at J; junction bases unmatched: 8. The germline CDR1 and CDR2 sequences are SEHNR and FQNEAQ (reference sequence). The CDR3 nucleotides read TGTGCCAGCAGCTTACGTCTACCACAGGGGGAAAAACTGTTTTTT. Translation gives CASSLRLPQGEKLFF.

J is TRBJ2-5 and V is TRBV9; D is possibly TRBD2 (5 bases). Deletions cut 3 bases from V and 2 bases from J, with 14 bases between. In germline, CDR1 is SGDLS, CDR2 YYNGEE. CDR3 length: 15 residues. The DNA of the CDR3 is TGTGCCAGCAGCGCAGTTCCGGGGATGCAAGAGACCCAGTACTTC. It codes for CASSAVPGMQETQYF.

The chain joins TRBV10-3 to TRBJ2-1, with D unresolved. The V end lost 4 bases, the J end lost 6 bases, and 13 bases lay between the germline ends. The length of the CDR3 is 14 residues. Germline V gene lookup returns CDR1 ENHRY and CDR2 SYGVKD. The CDR3 nucleotides are TGTGCCATCAGTGCAACAGCCGTTCGCAATGAGCAGTTCTTC. It is translated as CAISATAVRNEQFF.

The chain links TRBV5-1 to TRBJ1-2; D is unresolved. Germline CDR1 and CDR2: SGHRS and YFSETQ. The length of the CDR3 is 14 residues. V dropped 3 bases and J dropped 4 bases, with 13 bases sitting between them. This CDR3 reads CASSSEPGSYGYTF. The CDR3 DNA is TGCGCCAGCAGCTCCGAACCGGGATCCTATGGCTACACCTTC. The full variable domain, its missing parts supplied by reference TRBV5-1 and TRBJ1-2, is KAGVTQTPRYLIKTRGQQVTLSCSPISGHRSVSWYQQTPGQGLQFLFEYFSETQRNKGNFPGRFSGRQFSNSRSEMNVSTLELGDSALYLCASSSEPGSYGYTFGSGTRLTVV.

The genes are TRBV7-9 and TRBJ2-1; the match to TRBD1 covers 7 bases. The V and J ends lost 3 bases and 2 bases, in that order; junction bases with no gene match: 7. The CDR3 has 16 amino acids. In germline, CDR1 is SEHNR, CDR2 FQNEAQ (reference sequence). CDR3 DNA sequence: TGTGCCAGCAGCTTCGTTCGACAGGGACCCTACAATGAGCAGTTCTTC. It specifies CASSFVRQGPYNEQFF.